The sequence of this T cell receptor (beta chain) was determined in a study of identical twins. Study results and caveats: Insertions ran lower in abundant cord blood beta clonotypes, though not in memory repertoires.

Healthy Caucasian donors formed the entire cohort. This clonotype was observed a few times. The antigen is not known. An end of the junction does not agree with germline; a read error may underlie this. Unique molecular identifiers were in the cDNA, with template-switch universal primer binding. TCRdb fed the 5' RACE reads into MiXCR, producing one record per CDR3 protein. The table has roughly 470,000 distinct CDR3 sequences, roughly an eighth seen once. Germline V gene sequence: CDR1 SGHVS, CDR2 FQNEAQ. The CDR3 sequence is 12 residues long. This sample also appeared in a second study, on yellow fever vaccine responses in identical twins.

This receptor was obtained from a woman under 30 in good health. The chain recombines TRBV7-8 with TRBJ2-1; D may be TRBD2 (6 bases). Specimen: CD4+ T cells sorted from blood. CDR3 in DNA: TGTGCCAGCAGCTTAGGAGTAGCGGAGCGGCGCTTC. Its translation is CASSLGVAERRF.